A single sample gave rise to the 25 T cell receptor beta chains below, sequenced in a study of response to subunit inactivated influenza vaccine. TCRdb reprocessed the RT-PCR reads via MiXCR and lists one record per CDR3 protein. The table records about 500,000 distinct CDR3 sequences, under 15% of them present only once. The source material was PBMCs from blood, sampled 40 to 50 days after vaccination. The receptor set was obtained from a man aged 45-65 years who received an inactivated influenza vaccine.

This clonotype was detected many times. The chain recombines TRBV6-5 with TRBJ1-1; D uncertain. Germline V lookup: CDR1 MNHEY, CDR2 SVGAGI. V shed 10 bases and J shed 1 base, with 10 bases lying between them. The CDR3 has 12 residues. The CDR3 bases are TGTGCCACCCAATTAGGGAACACTGAAGCTTTCTTT. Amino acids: CATQLGNTEAFF.

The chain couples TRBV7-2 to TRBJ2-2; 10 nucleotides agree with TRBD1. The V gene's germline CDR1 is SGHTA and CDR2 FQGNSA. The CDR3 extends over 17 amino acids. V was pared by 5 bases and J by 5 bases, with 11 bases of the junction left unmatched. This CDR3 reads CASSPKEGTGETGELFF. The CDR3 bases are TGTGCCAGCAGCCCGAAAGAAGGGACAGGGGAAACCGGGGAGCTGTTTTTT.

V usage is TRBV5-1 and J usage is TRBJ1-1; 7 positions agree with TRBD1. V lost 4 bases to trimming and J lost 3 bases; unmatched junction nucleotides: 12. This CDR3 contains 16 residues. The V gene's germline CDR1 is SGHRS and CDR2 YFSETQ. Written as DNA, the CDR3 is TGCGCCAGCAGCCCAACAGACAGGGCACTCGACACTGAAGCTTTCTTT. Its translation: CASSPTDRALDTEAFF.

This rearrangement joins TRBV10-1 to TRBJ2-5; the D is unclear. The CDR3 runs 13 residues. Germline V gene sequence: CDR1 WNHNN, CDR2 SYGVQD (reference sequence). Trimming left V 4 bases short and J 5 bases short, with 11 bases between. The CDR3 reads CASSVSGQETQYF. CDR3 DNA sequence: TGCGCCAGCAGTGTATCAGGCCAGGAGACCCAGTACTTC.

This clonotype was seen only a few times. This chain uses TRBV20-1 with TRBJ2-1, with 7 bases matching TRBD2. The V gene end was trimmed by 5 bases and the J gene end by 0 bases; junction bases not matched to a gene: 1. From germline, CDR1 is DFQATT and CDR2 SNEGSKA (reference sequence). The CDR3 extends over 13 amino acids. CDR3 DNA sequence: TGCAGTGCTGGACTAGGCTCCTACAATGAGCAGTTCTTC. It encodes CSAGLGSYNEQFF.

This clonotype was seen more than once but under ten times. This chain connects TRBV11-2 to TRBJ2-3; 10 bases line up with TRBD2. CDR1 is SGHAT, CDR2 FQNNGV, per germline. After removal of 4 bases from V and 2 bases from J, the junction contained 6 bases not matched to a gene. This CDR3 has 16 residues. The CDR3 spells CASSYGLADNTDTQYF. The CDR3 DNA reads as TGTGCCAGCAGCTATGGACTAGCGGACAACACAGATACGCAGTATTTT.

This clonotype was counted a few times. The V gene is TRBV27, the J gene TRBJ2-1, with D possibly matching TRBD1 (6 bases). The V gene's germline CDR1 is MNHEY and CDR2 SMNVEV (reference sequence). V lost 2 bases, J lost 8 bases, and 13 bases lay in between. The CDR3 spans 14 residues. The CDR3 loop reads CASSLARGLDEQFF. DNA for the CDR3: TGTGCCAGCAGTTTAGCAAGGGGGTTGGATGAGCAGTTCTTC.

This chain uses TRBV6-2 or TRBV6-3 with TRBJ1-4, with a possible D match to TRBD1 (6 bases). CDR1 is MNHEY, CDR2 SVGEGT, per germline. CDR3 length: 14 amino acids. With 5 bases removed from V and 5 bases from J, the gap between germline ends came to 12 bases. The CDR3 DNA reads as TGTGCCAGCAGTCCCGAGGGGGGAAATGAAAAACTGTTTTTT. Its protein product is CASSPEGGNEKLFF.

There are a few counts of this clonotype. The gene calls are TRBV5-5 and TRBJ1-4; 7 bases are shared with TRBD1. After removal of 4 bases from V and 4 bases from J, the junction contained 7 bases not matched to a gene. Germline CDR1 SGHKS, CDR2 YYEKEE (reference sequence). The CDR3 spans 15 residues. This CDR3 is CASSQGVGHNEKLFF. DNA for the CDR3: TGTGCCAGCAGCCAGGGGGTGGGACATAATGAAAAACTGTTTTTT.

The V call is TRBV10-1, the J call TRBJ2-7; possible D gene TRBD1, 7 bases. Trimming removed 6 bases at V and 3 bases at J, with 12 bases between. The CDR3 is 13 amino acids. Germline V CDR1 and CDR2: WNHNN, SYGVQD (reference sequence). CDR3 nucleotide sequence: TGCGCCAGCAGCGCGGGACAGATCTACGAGCAGTACTTC. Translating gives CASSAGQIYEQYF.

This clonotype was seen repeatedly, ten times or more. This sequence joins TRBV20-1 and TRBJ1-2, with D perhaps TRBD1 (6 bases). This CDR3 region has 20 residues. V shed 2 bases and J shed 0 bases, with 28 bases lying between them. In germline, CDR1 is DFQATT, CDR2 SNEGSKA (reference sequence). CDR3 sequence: CSARNYSQTGAQITNYGYTF. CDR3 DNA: TGCAGTGCTAGAAATTATTCCCAGACGGGGGCTCAAATTACTAACTATGGCTACACCTTC.

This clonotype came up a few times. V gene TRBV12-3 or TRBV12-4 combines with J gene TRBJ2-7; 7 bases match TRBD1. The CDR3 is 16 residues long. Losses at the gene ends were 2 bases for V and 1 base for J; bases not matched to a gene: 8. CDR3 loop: CASSLLGQINSYEQYF. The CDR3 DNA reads TGTGCCAGCAGTTTATTGGGACAGATAAATTCCTACGAGCAGTACTTC.

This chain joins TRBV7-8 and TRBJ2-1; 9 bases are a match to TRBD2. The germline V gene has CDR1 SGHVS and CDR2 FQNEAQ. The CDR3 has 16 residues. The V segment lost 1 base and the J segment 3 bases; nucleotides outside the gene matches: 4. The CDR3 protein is CASSLVTSGFYNEQFF. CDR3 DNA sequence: TGTGCCAGCAGCTTAGTCACTAGCGGGTTCTACAATGAGCAGTTCTTC. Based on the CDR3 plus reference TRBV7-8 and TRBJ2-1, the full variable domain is GAGVSQSPRYKVAKRGQDVALRCDPISGHVSLFWYQQALGQGPEFLTYFQNEAQLDKSGLPSDRFFAERPEGSVSTLKIQRTQQEDSAVYLCASSLVTSGFYNEQFFGPGTRLTVL.

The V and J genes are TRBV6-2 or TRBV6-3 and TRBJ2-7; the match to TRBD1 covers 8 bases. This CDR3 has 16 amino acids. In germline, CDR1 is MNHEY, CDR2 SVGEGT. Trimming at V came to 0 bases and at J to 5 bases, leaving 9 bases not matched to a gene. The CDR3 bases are TGTGCCAGCAGTTACTCGTTATCAGGGGGCTTCCACGAGCAGTACTTC. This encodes CASSYSLSGGFHEQYF.

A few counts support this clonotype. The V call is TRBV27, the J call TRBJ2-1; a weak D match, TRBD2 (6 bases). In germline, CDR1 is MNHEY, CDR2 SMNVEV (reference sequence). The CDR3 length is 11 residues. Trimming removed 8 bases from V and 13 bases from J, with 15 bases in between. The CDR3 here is CASQLGDFQFF. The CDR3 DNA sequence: TGTGCCAGCCAACTAGGGGACTTCCAGTTCTTC.

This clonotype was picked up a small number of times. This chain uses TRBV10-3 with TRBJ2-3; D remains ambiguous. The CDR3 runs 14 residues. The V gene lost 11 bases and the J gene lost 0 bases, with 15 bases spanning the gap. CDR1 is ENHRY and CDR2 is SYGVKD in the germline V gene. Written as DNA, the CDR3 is TGTGCCTCCAGTGGGGTGACGAGCACAGATACGCAGTATTTT. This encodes CASSGVTSTDTQYF.

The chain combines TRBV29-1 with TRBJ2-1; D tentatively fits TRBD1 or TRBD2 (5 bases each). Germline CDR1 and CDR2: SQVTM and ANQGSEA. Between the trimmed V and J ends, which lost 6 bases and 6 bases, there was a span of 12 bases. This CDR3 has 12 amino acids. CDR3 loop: CSVRGVVNEQFF. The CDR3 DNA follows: TGCAGCGTAAGAGGGGTAGTCAATGAGCAGTTCTTC.

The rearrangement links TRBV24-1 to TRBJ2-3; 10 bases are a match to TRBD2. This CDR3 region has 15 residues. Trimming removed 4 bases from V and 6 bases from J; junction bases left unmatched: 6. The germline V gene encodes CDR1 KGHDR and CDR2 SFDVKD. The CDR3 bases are TGTGCCACCAGTGACGTAGCGGGAGGCCTGGATACGCAGTATTTT. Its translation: CATSDVAGGLDTQYF.

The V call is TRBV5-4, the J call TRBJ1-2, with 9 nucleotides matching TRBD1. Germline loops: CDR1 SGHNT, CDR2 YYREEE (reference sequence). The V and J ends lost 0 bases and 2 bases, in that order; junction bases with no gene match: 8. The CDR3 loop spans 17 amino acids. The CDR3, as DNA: TGTGCCAGCAGCTTGGCCCACAGGGGGCTTTTGAACTATGGCTACACCTTC. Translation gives CASSLAHRGLLNYGYTF. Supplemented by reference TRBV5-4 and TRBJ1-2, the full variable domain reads ETGVTQSPTHLIKTRGQQVTLRCSSQSGHNTVSWYQQALGQGPQFIFQYYREEENGRGNFPPRFSGLQFPNYSSELNVNALELDDSALYLCASSLAHRGLLNYGYTFGSGTRLTVV.

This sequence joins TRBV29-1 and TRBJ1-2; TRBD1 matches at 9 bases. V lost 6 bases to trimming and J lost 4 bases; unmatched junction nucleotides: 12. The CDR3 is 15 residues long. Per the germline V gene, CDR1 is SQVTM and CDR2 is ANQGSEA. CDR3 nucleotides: TGCAGCGTCGACTCGCCGGGACAGGGAACCTATGGCTACACCTTC. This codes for CSVDSPGQGTYGYTF.

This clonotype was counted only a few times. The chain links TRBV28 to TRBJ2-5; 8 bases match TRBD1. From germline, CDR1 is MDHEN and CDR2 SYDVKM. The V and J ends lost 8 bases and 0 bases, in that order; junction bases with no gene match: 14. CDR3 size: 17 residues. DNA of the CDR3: TGTGCCAGCCGACCGAGGCAGGGGGCCATGTACCAAGAGACCCAGTACTTC. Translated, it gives CASRPRQGAMYQETQYF.

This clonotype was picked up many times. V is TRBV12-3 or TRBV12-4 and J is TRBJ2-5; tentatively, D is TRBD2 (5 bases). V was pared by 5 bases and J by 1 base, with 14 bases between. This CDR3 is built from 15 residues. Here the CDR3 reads CASSPVLRAQETQYF. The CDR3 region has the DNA TGTGCCAGCAGTCCCGTTCTGAGGGCCCAAGAGACCCAGTACTTC.

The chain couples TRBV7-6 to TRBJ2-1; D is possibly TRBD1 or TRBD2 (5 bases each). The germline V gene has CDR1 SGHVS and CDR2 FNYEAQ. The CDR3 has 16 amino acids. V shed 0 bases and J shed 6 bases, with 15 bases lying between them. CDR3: CASSLAWDPSINEQFF. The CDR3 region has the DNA TGTGCCAGCAGCTTAGCGTGGGACCCTTCCATCAATGAGCAGTTCTTC.

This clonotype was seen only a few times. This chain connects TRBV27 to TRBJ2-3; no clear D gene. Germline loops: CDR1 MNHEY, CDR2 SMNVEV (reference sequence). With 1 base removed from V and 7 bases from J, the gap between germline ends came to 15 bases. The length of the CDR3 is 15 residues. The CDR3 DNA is TGTGCCAGCAGTTTATTTTGGCCCCCCCTGAATACGCAGTATTTT. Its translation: CASSLFWPPLNTQYF.

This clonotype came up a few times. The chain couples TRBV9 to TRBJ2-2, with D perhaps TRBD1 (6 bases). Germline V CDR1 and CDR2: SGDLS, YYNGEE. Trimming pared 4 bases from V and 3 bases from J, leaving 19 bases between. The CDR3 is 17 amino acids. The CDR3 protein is CASSLRWQGPHTGELFF. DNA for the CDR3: TGTGCCAGCAGCTTAAGGTGGCAGGGGCCCCACACCGGGGAGCTGTTTTTT.